The clone carrying this T cell receptor (beta chain) turned up a few times. The source of the sample is a study of naive and memory T cell subsets. After CD4 positive bead selection, the CD4-negative fraction gave CD8 T cells. Both TRBC1 and TRBC2 were covered by a beta constant-region primer of two equimolar oligonucleotides. Ligation attached a single-stranded oligonucleotide with a 12-nucleotide UMI and the SP2 primer to the cDNA 3' end. TCRdb reanalysed the UMI-ligation and nested PCR reads using MiXCR and keeps one entry per CDR3 protein. This sample yields about 90,000 distinct CDR3 sequences, of which around 7% are seen a single time; 1.6% belongs to the top ten. CDR1 LNHNV and CDR2 YYDKDF come from the germline V gene (reference sequence). CDR3 length: 14 residues. Trimming stripped 0 bases from V and 7 bases from J, with 12 bases between.

The rearrangement joins TRBV15 to TRBJ2-5, with TRBD1 as a possible D gene (5 bases). Sequenced sample: central memory CD4+ T cells from blood. The TCR was taken from a human donor in good health. CDR3 sequence reads: CATSRDRQRGTQYF. The CDR3 DNA is TGTGCCACCAGCAGAGATCGGCAAAGGGGGACCCAGTACTTC.